This TCR beta chain was found in a study of glioma-infiltrating T cells. CDR1 and CDR2 (germline): SEHNR, FQNEAQ (reference sequence). The CDR3 sequence is 14 residues long. With V trimmed by 5 bases and J by 3 bases, 4 bases remained unmatched. The iRepertoire nested amplicon-rescue multiplex PCR amplified TCR alpha and beta CDR3s from RNA. Each CDR3 protein is one row after TCRdb ran MiXCR on the multiplex PCR reads. This sample has over 15,000 distinct CDR3 sequences, with about 62% found just once. This receptor was identified in a human donor with low-grade glioma or glioblastoma, undergoing nonglioma brain surgery, or in good health (not recorded which). Source material: glioma tissue, nonneoplastic brain tissue, or PBMCs (not recorded which). The rearrangement joins TRBV7-9 to TRBJ2-5, with 9 bases fitting TRBD1. This CDR3 reads CASSIWTGEETQYF. The CDR3 coding sequence is TGTGCCAGCAGCATCTGGACAGGGGAAGAGACCCAGTACTTC.